Presented here are 25 T cell receptor beta chains from one specimen sequenced in a study of T cells in Graves' hyperthyroidism and ophthalmopathy. Amplified regions were TCR beta CDR3 sequences from RNA transcripts. A set of HTBI primers served as the primers for a first-round RT-PCR of the TCR CDR3. Each CDR3 protein is one row after TCRdb ran MiXCR on the multiplex PCR reads. The sample includes about 130,000 distinct CDR3 sequences, roughly a fifth of them seen just once. The sequenced material came from blood. The receptors stem from a woman between 45 and 65 years old with Graves' hyperthyroidism that later progressed to Graves' ophthalmopathy.

This clonotype occurred many times. The chain links TRBV3-1 to TRBJ2-5, with unresolved D. Germline assignment: CDR1 LGHDT and CDR2 YNNKEL (reference sequence). The germline V and J ends were trimmed by 1 base and 4 bases, with 4 bases remaining between them. This CDR3 spans 12 amino acids. The CDR3 loop reads CASSQVRETQYF. DNA of the CDR3: TGTGCCAGCAGCCAAGTAAGAGAGACCCAGTACTTC.

This clonotype was counted at least ten times. The CDR3 loop reads CASSLYRGVETQYF. In nucleotides, the CDR3 is TGTGCCAGCAGTTTATACCGGGGCGTGGAGACCCAGTACTTC. The V call is TRBV28, the J call TRBJ2-5; the D call may be TRBD1 or TRBD2 (5 bases each). V was cut by 1 base and J by 5 bases, with 11 bases left in between. The CDR3 is 14 amino acids. CDR1 and CDR2 (germline): MDHEN, SYDVKM.

The chain links TRBV2 to TRBJ2-1; 15 bases map to TRBD2. The CDR3 is 15 amino acids. CDR1 and CDR2 (germline): SNHLY, FYNNEI. The V gene end was trimmed by 8 bases and the J gene end by 6 bases; junction bases not matched to a gene: 5. The DNA for the CDR3 is TGTGCCAGCGGTGGACTAGCGGGAGGGCGCAATGAGCAGTTCTTC. Protein product: CASGGLAGGRNEQFF.

Concerning this clonotype itself: A read error may explain this, as a much larger clone is one base away. The CDR3 region has the DNA TGTGCCAGCAGCCAGGGGGGAAAGTACGAGCGGTACTTC. It encodes CASSQGGKYERYF. V gene TRBV7-3 combines with J gene TRBJ2-7, with D maybe TRBD1 (7 bases). The CDR3 contains 13 residues. From germline, CDR1 is SGHTA and CDR2 FQGTGA. Full variable domain (missing parts from reference TRBV7-3 and TRBJ2-7): GAGVSQTPSNKVTEKGKYVELRCDPISGHTALYWYRQSLGQGPEFLIYFQGTGAADDSGLPNDRFFAVRPEGSVSTLKIQRTERGDSAVYLCASSQGGKYERYFGPGTRLTVT.

The sample holds many counts of this clonotype. The gene calls are TRBV24-1 and TRBJ2-2; 10 bases are a match to TRBD1. This CDR3 is 18 amino acids long. V lost 3 bases to trimming and J lost 5 bases; unmatched junction nucleotides: 11. Germline V gives CDR1 KGHDR, CDR2 SFDVKD. The CDR3 bases are TGTGCCACCAGTGATCCTGCCTCGGGACAGGGGAATACCGGGGAGCTGTTTTTT. It codes for CATSDPASGQGNTGELFF.

This clonotype was seen a single time. This chain links TRBV11-2 with TRBJ2-5; D is possibly TRBD1 or TRBD2 (6 bases each). Germline CDR1 and CDR2: SGHAT and FQNNGV. Trimming took off 6 bases at V and 4 bases at J, with 21 bases between the two ends. This CDR3 spans 16 amino acids. DNA for the CDR3: TGTGCCAGCAGTTTTCCGTCGGGGGCCGCGGGAGAGACCCAGTACTTC. Translated: CASSFPSGAAGETQYF. Filled out from reference TRBV11-2 and TRBJ2-5, the complete variable domain reads EAGVAQSPRYKIIEKRQSVAFWCNPISGHATLYWYQQILGQGPKLLIQFQNNGVVDDSQLPKDRFSAERLKGVDSTLKIQPAKLEDSAVYLCASSFPSGAAGETQYFGPGTRLLVL.

The chain combines TRBV28 with TRBJ2-3; 10 positions agree with TRBD2. CDR3 length: 17 residues. V trimming: 6 bases; J trimming: 1 base; junction bases outside the gene matches: 10. Per the germline V gene, CDR1 is MDHEN and CDR2 is SYDVKM. CDR3 region: CASRSEGGTSGTDTQYF. Written as DNA, the CDR3 is TGTGCCAGCAGAAGTGAGGGGGGGACTAGCGGCACAGATACGCAGTATTTT.

This clonotype was seen at least ten times. The chain joins TRBV5-6 to TRBJ2-7; the D gene is possibly TRBD1 (6 bases). Germline loops: CDR1 SGHDT, CDR2 YYEEEE. The ends were cut back, 2 bases at V and 2 bases at J, with 14 bases in the middle. The CDR3 consists of 15 residues. CDR3 protein: CASSLGDNSPYEQYF. As DNA, the CDR3 is TGTGCCAGCAGCTTAGGGGACAACTCTCCCTACGAGCAGTACTTC.

This clonotype came up many times. The V call is TRBV30, the J call TRBJ1-1; D unclear. From germline, CDR1 is GTSNPN and CDR2 SVGIG (reference sequence). The CDR3 is 13 amino acids. The germline V and J ends were trimmed by 2 bases and 0 bases, with 7 bases remaining between them. For the CDR3, the DNA is TGTGCCTGGAGTCCAGGCATGAACACTGAAGCTTTCTTT. This sequence encodes CAWSPGMNTEAFF.

In this sample, this clonotype turned up many times. V gene TRBV6-1 combines with J gene TRBJ2-3; 13 bases align to TRBD2. The V and J ends lost 3 bases and 4 bases, in that order; junction bases with no gene match: 4. The CDR3 has 16 residues. CDR1 is MNHNS, CDR2 SASEGT, per germline. The CDR3 DNA reads as TGTGCCAGCAGTGATAGGACTAGCGGGAGTTCAGATACGCAGTATTTT. Its translation is CASSDRTSGSSDTQYF.

This clonotype came up a few times. V usage is TRBV6-1 and J usage is TRBJ2-2; 13 bases align to TRBD2. This CDR3 has 19 residues. After removal of 2 bases from V and 5 bases from J, the junction contained 11 bases not matched to a gene. The germline V gene encodes CDR1 MNHNS and CDR2 SASEGT. CDR3 in amino acids: CASSERGLLGLAGTGELFF. DNA of the CDR3: TGTGCCAGCAGTGAAAGGGGACTACTGGGACTAGCGGGAACCGGGGAGCTGTTTTTT.

J is TRBJ2-1 and V is TRBV6-6; tentative D call: TRBD2 (6 bases). This CDR3 comprises 14 residues. Trimming shortened V by 0 bases and J by 10 bases, and 13 bases separated the two germline ends. From germline, CDR1 is MNHNY and CDR2 SVGAGI (reference sequence). The CDR3 is CASSYSSWGVEQFF. The CDR3 DNA reads TGTGCCAGCAGTTACTCGTCTTGGGGGGTAGAGCAGTTCTTC.

The table lists this clonotype with a few counts. This rearrangement joins TRBV5-4 to TRBJ2-5; TRBD2 matches 12 bases. The CDR3 covers 15 residues. Unmatched junction bases numbered 3, after V lost 1 base and J lost 5 bases. Germline CDR1 SGHNT, CDR2 YYREEE (reference sequence). The CDR3 DNA is TGTGCCAGCAGCTTGCCTAGCGGGAGGGCGGAGACCCAGTACTTC. It is translated as CASSLPSGRAETQYF.

Concerning this clonotype: A much more abundant neighbour one base away suggests this may be a read error. The rearrangement uses TRBV29-1 and TRBJ2-7, with D perhaps TRBD1 or TRBD2 (5 bases each). The CDR3 has 12 amino acids. The germline V gene has CDR1 SQVTM and CDR2 ANQGSEA. The V end was cut by 5 bases, the J end by 6 bases, with 14 bases between. CDR3 sequence reads: CSVPGAGTEQYF. The CDR3, as DNA: TGCAGCGTTCCCGGGGCTGGGACCGAGCAGTACTTC.

The V and J genes are TRBV2 and TRBJ2-3; D not certain. The CDR3 has 13 amino acids. Trimming cost V 3 bases and J 6 bases, with 10 bases left between them. Germline lookup yields CDR1 SNHLY and CDR2 FYNNEI. Written as DNA, the CDR3 is TGTGCCAGCAGTGACGCTGGAAGCGATACGCAGTATTTT. Translating gives CASSDAGSDTQYF.

The V gene is TRBV6-9, the J gene TRBJ2-5; tentative D call: TRBD2 (7 bases). The CDR3 length is 15 residues. Trimming took off 3 bases at V and 4 bases at J, with 15 bases between the two ends. Germline CDR1 reads MNHGY; CDR2 reads SVAAGI. The CDR3 reads CASSYRGGPRETQYF. DNA for the CDR3: TGTGCCAGCAGTTACAGGGGAGGGCCGCGAGAGACCCAGTACTTC.

Regarding this clonotype: At one boundary the junction diverges from the germline segment, which might be a read error. As DNA, the CDR3 is TGTGCCATCAGTGCCCTAGCGGGAGATCTATATACGCAGTGTTTT. Translation gives CAISALAGDLYTQCF. The chain uses TRBV10-3 and TRBJ2-3; TRBD2 matches 10 bases. The CDR3 totals 15 residues. Germline values: CDR1 ENHRY, CDR2 SYGVKD.

The chain has TRBV20-1 and TRBJ2-1; TRBD2 agrees at 7 bases. The germline V gene encodes CDR1 DFQATT and CDR2 SNEGSKA (reference sequence). J was trimmed by 8 bases and V by 8 bases; bases with no gene match: 9. The CDR3 extends over 12 amino acids. CDR3 DNA: TGCAGTACGACTAGCTTGATCGATGAGCAGTTCTTC. This codes for CSTTSLIDEQFF.

V is TRBV28 and J is TRBJ1-2; D remains ambiguous. Trimming took 6 bases from V and 4 from J, leaving 9 bases between them. Germline V gene lookup returns CDR1 MDHEN and CDR2 SYDVKM. There are 12 residues in the CDR3. The CDR3 nucleotides read TGTGCCAGCAGAGGCCCGACCTATGGCTACACCTTC. It specifies CASRGPTYGYTF.

This clonotype was recorded a few times. The chain has TRBV5-8 and TRBJ2-5, with TRBD2 matching 8 bases. V was clipped by 4 bases and J by 1 base; unmatched bases: 6. In germline, CDR1 is SGHTS, CDR2 YDEGEE. The CDR3 contains 15 residues. CDR3 sequence: CASSPKREIQETQYF. Written as DNA, the CDR3 is TGTGCCAGCAGCCCCAAGCGGGAGATCCAAGAGACCCAGTACTTC.

The rearrangement uses TRBV19 and TRBJ1-1; no firm D call. V was shortened by 4 bases and J by 6 bases, with 6 bases between the two germline ends. Germline lookup yields CDR1 LNHDA and CDR2 SQIVND (reference sequence). The CDR3 length is 11 residues. For the CDR3, the DNA is TGTGCCAGTAGTAAACAGCCTGAAGCTTTCTTT. This encodes CASSKQPEAFF.

This clonotype has at least ten counts. This chain links TRBV5-4 with TRBJ2-5; D perhaps matches TRBD1 (6 bases). V lost 4 bases and J lost 1, with 14 bases in between. Germline loops: CDR1 SGHNT, CDR2 YYREEE (reference sequence). The CDR3 has 15 amino acids. In DNA form, the CDR3 reads TGTGCCAGCAGCAAACGGGACACCTCCCAAGAGACCCAGTACTTC. As protein: CASSKRDTSQETQYF.

The V gene is TRBV20-1, the J gene TRBJ2-3; possible D gene TRBD2, 6 bases. Germline V gene data show CDR1 as DFQATT and CDR2 as SNEGSKA (reference sequence). V lost 3 bases, J lost 2 bases, and 15 bases lay in between. This CDR3 has 15 residues. CDR3 sequence reads: CSARQTRPDTDTQYF. The CDR3, as DNA: TGCAGTGCTAGGCAGACTAGACCTGACACAGATACGCAGTATTTT.

This clonotype has at least ten counts. The chain links TRBV5-1 to TRBJ2-5; the D gene is possibly TRBD1 (6 bases). This CDR3 contains 13 residues. In germline, CDR1 is SGHRS, CDR2 YFSETQ. Trimming pared 2 bases from V and 4 bases from J, leaving 9 bases between. This CDR3 is CASSFQGRETQYF. The CDR3 nucleotides read TGCGCCAGCAGCTTCCAGGGGCGAGAGACCCAGTACTTC.

The V and J genes are TRBV5-6 and TRBJ2-2; no clear D gene. There are 13 residues in the CDR3. Germline V gene data show CDR1 as SGHDT and CDR2 as YYEEEE. Trimming stripped 0 bases from V and 7 bases from J, with 7 bases between. This chain's CDR3 is CASSLGHGGELFF. For the CDR3, the DNA is TGTGCCAGCAGCTTGGGGCACGGCGGGGAGCTGTTTTTT.